This passage covers 29 T cell receptor beta chains from one sample sequenced in a study of identical twins. MiXCR, run by TCRdb on the 5' RACE reads, gives a single entry per CDR3 protein. The data hold around 20,000 distinct CDR3 sequences, with 55% to 75% observed a single time. The sequenced material came from memory (CD45RO+) T cells sorted from blood. Receptor source: a woman in her late teens or twenties in good health. This table probably holds off-target reads from a library built for another chain.

The J gene is TRBJ2-7, the V gene TRBV13; no clear D gene. There are 16 residues in the CDR3. V gave up 0 bases and J gave up 0 bases, with 12 bases separating them. Per the germline V gene, CDR1 is PRHDT and CDR2 is FYEKMQ (reference sequence). Here the CDR3 reads CASSLGRWAFSYEQYF. CDR3 in DNA: TGTGCCAGCAGCTTAGGCCGTTGGGCCTTCTCCTACGAGCAGTACTTC. Combining the CDR3 with reference TRBV13 and TRBJ2-7 gives the whole variable domain AAGVIQSPRHLIKEKRETATLKCYPIPRHDTVYWYQQGPGQDPQFLISFYEKMQSDKGSIPDRFSAQQFSDYHSELNMSSLELGDSALYFCASSLGRWAFSYEQYFGPGTRLTVT.

This chain connects TRBV2 to TRBJ2-6, with D hard to call. The ends were cut back, 5 bases at V and 0 bases at J, with 8 bases in the middle. The CDR3 loop spans 15 amino acids. In germline, CDR1 is SNHLY, CDR2 FYNNEI. The DNA for the CDR3 is TGTGCCAGCAGTCCTCTCAGCTCTGGGGCCAACGTCCTGACTTTC. Amino acids: CASSPLSSGANVLTF.

This chain uses TRBV30 with TRBJ1-1; D might be TRBD1 (5 bases). The CDR3 has 13 amino acids. Per germline, CDR1 GTSNPN and CDR2 SVGIG (reference sequence). Trimming removed 0 bases at V and 3 bases at J, with 8 bases between. The CDR3 DNA reads as TGTGCCTGGAGTGTACGGGGGGACACTGAAGCTTTCTTT. Translating gives CAWSVRGDTEAFF. Based on the CDR3 plus reference TRBV30 and TRBJ1-1, the full variable domain is SQTIHQWPATLVQPVGSPLSLECTVEGTSNPNLYWYRQAAGRGLQLLFYSVGIGQISSEVPQNLSASRPQDRQFILSSKKLLLSDSGFYLCAWSVRGDTEAFFGQGTRLTVV.

The CDR3 here is CSVEVGLAGGRGSYNEQFF. CDR3 coding DNA: TGCAGCGTTGAAGTAGGACTAGCGGGAGGGCGAGGTTCCTACAATGAGCAGTTCTTC. This chain connects TRBV29-1 to TRBJ2-1, with 15 bases that match TRBD2. Trimming took 1 base from V and 1 from J; bases not matched to a gene: 8. Germline values: CDR1 SQVTM, CDR2 ANQGSEA. The CDR3 loop spans 19 amino acids.

This clonotype turned up a few times. This chain connects TRBV23-1 to TRBJ2-3; D possibly corresponds to TRBD2 (6 bases). TRBV23-1 is assigned to the ORF class and has an uncertain function. The CDR3 has 14 residues. Trimming shortened V by 8 bases and J by 3 bases, and 15 bases separated the two germline ends. Written as DNA, the CDR3 is TGCGCCAGCTGTCTAGGGGCGGGGACAGATACGCAGTATTTT. Encoded protein: CASCLGAGTDTQYF.

J is TRBJ2-7 and V is TRBV18; 9 bases align to TRBD1. Germline V gene sequence: CDR1 KGHSH, CDR2 LQKENI. This CDR3 comprises 15 residues. After removal of 3 bases from V and 4 bases from J, the junction contained 7 bases not matched to a gene. The CDR3 bases are TGTGCCAGCTCACCCCCGAGGACAGGGGATTACGAGCAGTACTTC. Translated, it gives CASSPPRTGDYEQYF.

This clonotype was counted a single time. The rearrangement links TRBV13 to TRBJ2-7, with 7 bases fitting TRBD2. V dropped 5 bases and J dropped 2; count of bases not matched to a gene: 6. The CDR3 is 14 residues long. Germline lookup yields CDR1 PRHDT and CDR2 FYEKMQ (reference sequence). The CDR3 sequence: CASSPKLAAYEQYF. The CDR3 DNA follows: TGTGCCAGCAGCCCGAAGCTAGCGGCCTACGAGCAGTACTTC.

This chain uses TRBV6-1 with TRBJ2-7; TRBD1 matches 8 bases. Germline-derived CDR1 and CDR2 are MNHNS and SASEGT. CDR3 length: 15 residues. V shed 5 bases, J shed 4 bases, and the junction held 10 bases outside the gene matches. The CDR3 DNA reads as TGTGCCAGCAGTCTTTATCAGGGGGCGAGGTACGAGCAGTACTTC. It codes for CASSLYQGARYEQYF.

The chain recombines TRBV20-1 with TRBJ2-5; D unclear. V was cut by 5 bases and J by 3 bases, with 7 bases left in between. The CDR3 is 11 amino acids. The germline V gene encodes CDR1 DFQATT and CDR2 SNEGSKA (reference sequence). The DNA of the CDR3 is TGCAGTGCTGCCCCGGAAGAGACCCAGTACTTC. This sequence encodes CSAAPEETQYF.

This clonotype occurred once. The chain recombines TRBV7-2 with TRBJ2-7; D perhaps matches TRBD2 (6 bases). Trimming took off 5 bases at V and 2 bases at J, with 10 bases between the two ends. Germline-derived CDR1 and CDR2 are SGHTA and FQGNSA. The CDR3 totals 13 residues. In DNA form, the CDR3 reads TGTGCCAGCAGCGCTCGGACTACCTACGAGCAGTACTTC. Its protein is CASSARTTYEQYF.

The chain combines TRBV29-1 with TRBJ2-5; D is perhaps TRBD1 (7 bases). The germline V gene has CDR1 SQVTM and CDR2 ANQGSEA. With 7 bases removed from V and 1 base from J, the gap between germline ends came to 10 bases. The CDR3 has 12 amino acids. Here the CDR3 DNA reads TGCAGCGCCCAGGGGGGCCAAGAGACCCAGTACTTC. Its translation: CSAQGGQETQYF.

In this sample, this clonotype turned up a few times. The chain couples TRBV10-3 to TRBJ2-1, with 9 bases lining up with TRBD1. Per the germline V gene, CDR1 is ENHRY and CDR2 is SYGVKD. The CDR3 has 15 residues. V lost 11 bases and J lost 8; bases outside the gene matches: 16. In DNA form, the CDR3 reads TGTGCCTACTCGGGTGCGGGACAGGGCACCGATGAGCAGTTCTTC. As protein: CAYSGAGQGTDEQFF.

The chain links TRBV4-3 to TRBJ2-3; the match to TRBD2 covers 8 bases. V lost 0 bases, J lost 4 bases, and 12 bases stayed unmatched. This CDR3 has 18 residues. Looked up from germline, CDR1 is LGHNA and CDR2 is YSLEER. The CDR3 is CASSQDPRGLEVSDTQYF. CDR3 nucleotide sequence: TGCGCCAGCAGCCAAGACCCCCGGGGACTAGAGGTGTCAGATACGCAGTATTTT.

V is TRBV19 and J is TRBJ2-4; D gene uncertain. This CDR3 region has 13 residues. Germline V lookup: CDR1 LNHDA, CDR2 SQIVND (reference sequence). V lost 6 bases, J lost 5 bases, and 11 bases lay in between. The CDR3 nucleotides read TGTGCCAGTAGACCTAAGGAAGAAAACATTCAGTACTTC. Translating it yields CASRPKEENIQYF.

The rearrangement joins TRBV12-3 or TRBV12-4 to TRBJ1-1; D remains ambiguous. Trimming stripped 4 bases from V and 5 bases from J, with 8 bases between. The CDR3 spans 12 residues. This CDR3 reads CASSSERTEAFF. CDR3 DNA: TGTGCCAGCAGTTCAGAGCGGACTGAAGCTTTCTTT.

This clonotype came up a few times. J is TRBJ2-5 and V is TRBV12-5, with 7 bases matching TRBD1. Trimming took 4 bases from V and 4 from J; bases not matched to a gene: 9. Germline V lookup: CDR1 LGHNT, CDR2 FRNRAP. There are 15 residues in the CDR3. CDR3 amino acids: CASGWTGTPLETQYF. The CDR3 coding sequence is TGTGCTAGTGGTTGGACAGGTACTCCCTTAGAGACCCAGTACTTC.

The CDR3 sequence: CASSFVYEQYF. The DNA for the CDR3 is TGTGCCAGCAGCTTCGTTTACGAGCAGTACTTC. The chain is built from TRBV11-2 and TRBJ2-7; D unclear. This CDR3 is built from 11 residues. Per germline, CDR1 SGHAT and CDR2 FQNNGV. V lost 3 bases, J lost 4 bases, and 4 bases lay in between.

The chain uses TRBV5-1 and TRBJ2-7; no definite D call. The length of the CDR3 is 14 residues. V was clipped by 6 bases and J by 1 base, with 14 bases between them. Germline lookup yields CDR1 SGHRS and CDR2 YFSETQ. The CDR3 reads CASTPGDTSYEQYF. For the CDR3, the DNA is TGCGCCAGCACCCCCGGCGACACTTCCTACGAGCAGTACTTC.

This clonotype has just a few counts. The chain combines TRBV29-1 with TRBJ2-1; D might be TRBD2 (5 bases). The germline gives CDR1 SQVTM, CDR2 ANQGSEA. Trimming took 4 bases from V and 7 from J, leaving 11 bases between them. The CDR3 sequence is 12 residues long. CDR3 in amino acids: CSVGHPGNEQFF. Here the CDR3 DNA reads TGCAGCGTTGGCCACCCGGGGAATGAGCAGTTCTTC.

This chain links TRBV10-3 with TRBJ2-7; TRBD2 matches 8 bases. CDR3 length: 14 residues. V lost 3 bases, J lost 3 bases, and 4 bases stayed unmatched. In germline, CDR1 is ENHRY, CDR2 SYGVKD. The CDR3 nucleotides are TGTGCCATCAGTGAACGGGAGGGCCACTACGAGCAGTACTTC. Translated: CAISEREGHYEQYF.

The V call is TRBV2, the J call TRBJ2-5; D unclear. With 3 bases removed from V and 3 bases from J, the gap between germline ends came to 20 bases. CDR3 length equals 17 residues. The germline gives CDR1 SNHLY, CDR2 FYNNEI. The CDR3 bases are TGTGCCAGCAGTGATGGTCCTGGAAGCGTTACTAAAGAGACCCAGTACTTC. Its translation: CASSDGPGSVTKETQYF.

In its sample, this clonotype was seen a few times. This chain connects TRBV7-2 to TRBJ2-3; D unresolved. The V gene lost 1 base and the J gene lost 4 bases, with 9 bases spanning the gap. The germline V gene encodes CDR1 SGHTA and CDR2 FQGNSA. This CDR3 spans 14 amino acids. The chain's CDR3 is CASSLGGNADTQYF. For the CDR3, the DNA is TGTGCCAGCAGCTTAGGGGGAAATGCAGATACGCAGTATTTT.

This rearrangement joins TRBV10-3 to TRBJ2-2; weak D call: TRBD2 (6 bases). The CDR3 is 15 residues long. Germline-derived CDR1 and CDR2 are ENHRY and SYGVKD. Trimming stripped 4 bases from V and 6 bases from J, with 15 bases between. CDR3 amino acids: CAISGGAGPAGELFF. The CDR3 DNA follows: TGTGCCATCAGTGGTGGGGCGGGACCGGCCGGGGAGCTGTTTTTT.

V is TRBV27 and J is TRBJ2-5; TRBD2 might be the D (6 bases). The CDR3 has 15 amino acids. Germline-derived CDR1 and CDR2 are MNHEY and SMNVEV (reference sequence). Trimming left V 4 bases short and J 5 bases short, with 17 bases between. The CDR3 here is CASSYGTSLRETQYF. CDR3 bases: TGTGCCAGCAGTTATGGGACTTCGCTGAGGGAGACCCAGTACTTC.

The chain couples TRBV5-6 to TRBJ2-2; either TRBD1 or TRBD2 may fit D (5 bases each). Germline V CDR1 and CDR2: SGHDT, YYEEEE. CDR3 length: 15 amino acids. V shed 1 base and J shed 4 bases, with 11 bases lying between them. The CDR3 region has the DNA TGTGCCAGCAGCTTGTATGGGGGTGGCACCGGGGAGCTGTTTTTT. Translated: CASSLYGGGTGELFF.

The genes are TRBV7-2 and TRBJ2-3; 7 positions agree with TRBD1. CDR1 and CDR2 (germline): SGHTA, FQGNSA. Trimming took 6 bases from V and 5 from J; bases not matched to a gene: 14. The CDR3 covers 16 residues. The CDR3 reads CASSKFPRGKGDTQYF. The CDR3 DNA reads as TGTGCCAGCAGTAAATTCCCCAGGGGGAAGGGAGATACGCAGTATTTT. Variable domain in full (rest from reference TRBV7-2 and TRBJ2-3): GAGVSQSPSNKVTEKGKDVELRCDPISGHTALYWYRQSLGQGLEFLIYFQGNSAPDKSGLPSDRFSAERTGGSVSTLTIQRTQQEDSAVYLCASSKFPRGKGDTQYFGPGTRLTVL.

For this clonotype: One end of the junction varies from germline; a read error may be responsible. The genes are TRBV20-1 and TRBJ2-3; D uncertain. The CDR3 runs 15 residues. Germline assignment: CDR1 DFQATT and CDR2 SNEGSKA (reference sequence). The CDR3 sequence is CSVRDGIPGTDTQYF. CDR3 sequence (DNA): TGCAGTGTTAGAGATGGAATTCCTGGCACAGATACGCAGTATTTT.

The gene calls are TRBV6-2 or TRBV6-3 and TRBJ2-3; no firm D call. The germline CDR1 and CDR2 sequences are MNHEY and SVGEGT. The CDR3 covers 17 residues. With 4 bases removed from V and 0 bases from J, the gap between germline ends came to 17 bases. This CDR3 is CASSFPAHRTSTDTQYF. As DNA, the CDR3 is TGTGCCAGCAGTTTCCCCGCGCATCGTACTAGCACAGATACGCAGTATTTT.

Within the sample, this clonotype is medium-sized. The chain is built from TRBV6-2 or TRBV6-3 and TRBJ2-1; TRBD1 matches 7 bases. V lost 5 bases and J lost 7; bases outside the gene matches: 14. Germline values: CDR1 MNHEY, CDR2 SVGEGT. This CDR3 is built from 16 residues. The CDR3 reads CASSPTGSILGNEQFF. Written as DNA, the CDR3 is TGTGCCAGCAGTCCGACAGGGTCCATCCTTGGGAATGAGCAGTTCTTC.